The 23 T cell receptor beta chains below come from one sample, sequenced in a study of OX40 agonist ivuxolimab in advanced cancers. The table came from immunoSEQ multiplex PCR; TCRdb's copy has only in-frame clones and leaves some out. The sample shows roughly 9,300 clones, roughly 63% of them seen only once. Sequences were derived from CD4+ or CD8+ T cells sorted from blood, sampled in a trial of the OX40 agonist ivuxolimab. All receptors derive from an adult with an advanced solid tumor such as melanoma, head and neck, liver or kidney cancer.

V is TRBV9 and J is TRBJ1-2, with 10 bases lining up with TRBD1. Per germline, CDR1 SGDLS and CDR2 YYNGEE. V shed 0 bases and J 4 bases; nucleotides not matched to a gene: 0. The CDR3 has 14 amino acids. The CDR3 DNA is TGTGCCAGCAGCGTAGGGACAGGGGGCTATGGCTACACCTTC. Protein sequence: CASSVGTGGYGYTF.

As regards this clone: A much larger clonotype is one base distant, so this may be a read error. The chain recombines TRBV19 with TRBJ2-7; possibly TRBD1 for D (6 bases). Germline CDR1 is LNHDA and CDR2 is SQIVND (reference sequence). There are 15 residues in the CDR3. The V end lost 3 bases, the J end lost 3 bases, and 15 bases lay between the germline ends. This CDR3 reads CASSILSGAVYEQYF. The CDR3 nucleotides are TGTGCCAGTAGTATTCTCTCAGGGGCGGTCTACGAGCAGTACTTC.

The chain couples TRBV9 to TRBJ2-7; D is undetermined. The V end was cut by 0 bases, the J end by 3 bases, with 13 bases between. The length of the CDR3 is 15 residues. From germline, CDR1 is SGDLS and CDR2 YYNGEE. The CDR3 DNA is TGTGCCAGCAGCGTAGGGCCAGAACCCTACTACGAGCAGTACTTC. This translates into CASSVGPEPYYEQYF. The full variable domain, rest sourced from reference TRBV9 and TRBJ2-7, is DSGVTQTPKHLITATGQRVTLRCSPRSGDLSVYWYQQSLDQGLQFLIQYYNGEERAKGNILERFSAQQFPDLHSELNLSSLELGDSALYFCASSVGPEPYYEQYFGPGTRLTVT.

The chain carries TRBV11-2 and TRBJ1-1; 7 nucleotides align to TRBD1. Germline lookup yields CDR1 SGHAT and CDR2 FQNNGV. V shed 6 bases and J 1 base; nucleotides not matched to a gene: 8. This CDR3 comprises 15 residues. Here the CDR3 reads CASSGPGGTNTEAFF. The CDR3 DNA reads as TGTGCCAGCAGTGGGCCAGGGGGAACGAACACTGAAGCTTTCTTT. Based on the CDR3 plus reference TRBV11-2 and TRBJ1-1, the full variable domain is EAGVAQSPRYKIIEKRQSVAFWCNPISGHATLYWYQQILGQGPKLLIQFQNNGVVDDSQLPKDRFSAERLKGVDSTLKIQPAKLEDSAVYLCASSGPGGTNTEAFFGQGTRLTVV.

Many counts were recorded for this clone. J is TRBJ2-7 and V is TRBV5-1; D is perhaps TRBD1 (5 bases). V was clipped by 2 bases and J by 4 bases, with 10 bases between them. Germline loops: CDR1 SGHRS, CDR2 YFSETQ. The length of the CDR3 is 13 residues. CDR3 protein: CASSFRAEYEQYF. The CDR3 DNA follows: TGCGCCAGCAGCTTCAGGGCGGAGTACGAGCAGTACTTC.

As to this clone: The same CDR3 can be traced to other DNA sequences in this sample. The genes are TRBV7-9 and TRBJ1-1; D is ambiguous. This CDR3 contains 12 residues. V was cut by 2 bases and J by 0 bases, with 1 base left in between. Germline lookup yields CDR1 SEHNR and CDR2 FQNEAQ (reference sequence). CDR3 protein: CASSLMNTEAFF. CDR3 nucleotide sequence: TGTGCCAGCAGCTTAATGAACACTGAAGCTTTCTTT. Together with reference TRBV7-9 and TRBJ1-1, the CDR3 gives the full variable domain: DTGVSQNPRHKITKRGQNVTFRCDPISEHNRLYWYRQTLGQGPEFLTYFQNEAQLEKSRLLSDRFSAERPKGSFSTLEIQRTEQGDSAMYLCASSLMNTEAFFGQGTRLTVV.

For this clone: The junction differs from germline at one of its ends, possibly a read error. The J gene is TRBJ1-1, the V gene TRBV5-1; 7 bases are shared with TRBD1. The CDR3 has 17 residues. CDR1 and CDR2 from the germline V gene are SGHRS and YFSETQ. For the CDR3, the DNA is TGCGCCGGCAGCTTGGCCTTGAAGGGGGCATCGAACACTGAAGCTTTCTTT. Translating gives CAGSLALKGASNTEAFF.

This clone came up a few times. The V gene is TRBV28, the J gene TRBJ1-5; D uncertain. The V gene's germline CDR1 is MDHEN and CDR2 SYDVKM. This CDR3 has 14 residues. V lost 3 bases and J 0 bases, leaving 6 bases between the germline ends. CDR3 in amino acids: CASSFPYSNQPQHF. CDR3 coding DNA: TGTGCCAGCAGTTTTCCTTATAGCAATCAGCCCCAGCATTTT.

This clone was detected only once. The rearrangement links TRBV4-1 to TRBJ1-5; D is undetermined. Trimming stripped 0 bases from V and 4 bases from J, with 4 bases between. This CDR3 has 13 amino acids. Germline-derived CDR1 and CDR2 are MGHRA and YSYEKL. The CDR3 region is CASSQDRNQPQHF. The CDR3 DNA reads TGCGCCAGCAGCCAAGATCGGAATCAGCCCCAGCATTTT.

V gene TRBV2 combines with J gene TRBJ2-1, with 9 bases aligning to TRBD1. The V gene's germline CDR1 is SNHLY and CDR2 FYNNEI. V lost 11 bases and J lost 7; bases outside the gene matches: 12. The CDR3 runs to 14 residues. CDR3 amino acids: CAATGTGLRNEQFF. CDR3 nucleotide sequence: TGTGCCGCGACCGGGACAGGGCTTCGGAATGAGCAGTTCTTC.

CDR3 sequence reads: CASSQAPGELFF. The CDR3 DNA sequence: TGCGCCAGCAGCCAAGCTCCCGGGGAGCTGTTTTTT. The J gene is TRBJ2-2, the V gene TRBV4-1; unclear D gene. The CDR3 totals 12 residues. CDR1 is MGHRA and CDR2 is YSYEKL in the germline V gene. Trimming removed 1 base at V and 6 bases at J, with 3 bases between.

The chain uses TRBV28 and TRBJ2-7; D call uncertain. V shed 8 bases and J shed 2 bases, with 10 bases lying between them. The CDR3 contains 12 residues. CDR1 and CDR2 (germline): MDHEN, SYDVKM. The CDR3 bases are TGTGCCAGCTGTCCCACAGCCTACGAGCAGTACTTC. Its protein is CASCPTAYEQYF.

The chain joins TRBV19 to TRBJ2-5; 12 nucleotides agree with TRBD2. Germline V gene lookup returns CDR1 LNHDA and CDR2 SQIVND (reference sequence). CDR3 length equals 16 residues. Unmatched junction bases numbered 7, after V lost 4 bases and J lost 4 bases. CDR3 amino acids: CASSSQLAGGVETQYF. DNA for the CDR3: TGTGCCAGTAGTAGCCAACTAGCGGGAGGCGTAGAGACCCAGTACTTC.

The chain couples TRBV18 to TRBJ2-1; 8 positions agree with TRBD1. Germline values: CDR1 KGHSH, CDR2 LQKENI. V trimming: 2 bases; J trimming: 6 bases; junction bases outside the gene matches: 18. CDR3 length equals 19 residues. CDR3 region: CASSPTVGGGQGGSNEQFF. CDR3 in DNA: TGTGCCAGCTCACCAACGGTCGGGGGAGGACAGGGAGGCAGCAATGAGCAGTTCTTC.

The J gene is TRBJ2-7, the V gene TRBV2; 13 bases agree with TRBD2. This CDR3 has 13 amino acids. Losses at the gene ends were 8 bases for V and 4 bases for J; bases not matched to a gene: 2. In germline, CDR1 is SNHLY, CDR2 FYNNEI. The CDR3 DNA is TGTGCCAGCGAGGGACTAGCGGGATACGAGCAGTACTTC. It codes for CASEGLAGYEQYF.

In DNA, the CDR3 is TGTGCCAGCAGCGTATCCGGGACTAGCCATAACGAGCAGTACTTC. This gives the protein CASSVSGTSHNEQYF. The chain joins TRBV5-4 to TRBJ2-7; 9 nucleotides match TRBD2. V lost 4 bases to trimming and J lost 5 bases; unmatched junction nucleotides: 10. In germline, CDR1 is SGHNT, CDR2 YYREEE (reference sequence). The CDR3 is 15 amino acids.

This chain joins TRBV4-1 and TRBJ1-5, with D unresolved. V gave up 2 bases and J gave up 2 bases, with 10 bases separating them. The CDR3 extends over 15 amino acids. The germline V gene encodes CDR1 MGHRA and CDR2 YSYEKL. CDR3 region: CASSQWMGGNQPQHF. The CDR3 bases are TGCGCCAGCAGCCAATGGATGGGAGGCAATCAGCCCCAGCATTTT.

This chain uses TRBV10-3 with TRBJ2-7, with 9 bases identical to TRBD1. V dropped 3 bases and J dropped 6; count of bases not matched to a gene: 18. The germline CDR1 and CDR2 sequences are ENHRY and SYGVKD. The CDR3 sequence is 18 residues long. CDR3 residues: CAISDPTVPGQGGLEQYF. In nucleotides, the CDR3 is TGTGCCATCAGTGACCCGACGGTCCCGGGACAGGGTGGTCTCGAGCAGTACTTC.

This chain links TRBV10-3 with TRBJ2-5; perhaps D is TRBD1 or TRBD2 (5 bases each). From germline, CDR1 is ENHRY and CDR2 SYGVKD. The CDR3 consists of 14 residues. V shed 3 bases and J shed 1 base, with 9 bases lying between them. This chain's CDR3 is CAISDPGLQETQYF. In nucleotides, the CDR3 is TGTGCCATCAGTGACCCGGGGCTCCAAGAGACCCAGTACTTC.

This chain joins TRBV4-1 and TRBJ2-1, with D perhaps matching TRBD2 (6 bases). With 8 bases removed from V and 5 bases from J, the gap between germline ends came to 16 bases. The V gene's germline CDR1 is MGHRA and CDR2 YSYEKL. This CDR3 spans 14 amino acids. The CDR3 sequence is CASGMGGPDNEQFF. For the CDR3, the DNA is TGCGCCAGCGGTATGGGGGGACCTGACAATGAGCAGTTCTTC.

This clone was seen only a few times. The CDR3 is CASKAGNTEAFF. CDR3 nucleotide sequence: TGTGCCAGTAAGGCAGGGAACACTGAAGCTTTCTTT. V and J are TRBV19 and TRBJ1-1; D is unresolved. Trimming took off 7 bases at V and 1 base at J, with 7 bases between the two ends. The CDR3 spans 12 residues. CDR1 and CDR2 from the germline V gene are LNHDA and SQIVND (reference sequence).

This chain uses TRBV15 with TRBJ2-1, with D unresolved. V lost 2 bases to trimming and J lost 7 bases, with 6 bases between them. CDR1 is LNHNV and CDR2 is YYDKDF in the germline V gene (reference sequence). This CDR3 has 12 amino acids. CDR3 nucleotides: TGTGCCACCAGCAGACTAGGGAATGAGCAGTTCTTC. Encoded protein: CATSRLGNEQFF.

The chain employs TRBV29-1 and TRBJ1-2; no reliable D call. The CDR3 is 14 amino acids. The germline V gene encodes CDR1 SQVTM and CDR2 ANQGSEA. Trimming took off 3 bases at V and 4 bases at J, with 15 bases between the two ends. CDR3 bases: TGCAGCGTTGACGGGATGTCAGCGATCTATGGCTACACCTTC. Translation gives CSVDGMSAIYGYTF.